These 11 T cell receptor beta chains were all obtained from the same sample, sequenced in a study of blood T cell repertoires in COVID-19. TCRdb's copy holds only in-frame clones and misses some; the assay was immunoSEQ multiplex PCR. The sample contains around 100,000 clones, roughly 79% of which appear only once. Specimen: peripheral blood. The source is a woman aged 70-85 years with acute or convalescent COVID-19.

This clone was observed a single time. The chain uses TRBV21-1 and TRBJ2-5; no check of the table's D call, TRBD1, against the DNA was made. TRBV21-1 is reported as a pseudogene. The CDR3 sequence is 16 residues long. CDR3 nucleotides: TGTGCCAGCAGCAGGACGGACAGGATCTTACAAGAGACCCAGTACTTC. This translates into CASSRTDRILQETQYF.

This clone came up once. The chain links TRBV5-6 to TRBJ1-5, with a weak D call TRBD1 (5 bases). The CDR3 loop spans 16 amino acids. Germline V gene lookup returns CDR1 SGHDT and CDR2 YYEEEE. The V gene lost 4 bases and the J gene lost 2 bases, with 16 bases spanning the gap. The CDR3 DNA sequence: TGTGCCAGCAGCCGCGGGGGAATGGGGGGCAATCAGCCCCAGCATTTT. It encodes CASSRGGMGGNQPQHF.

This chain connects TRBV12-3 or TRBV12-4 to TRBJ1-5; unclear D gene. The CDR3 runs 13 residues. The V end lost 3 bases, the J end lost 7 bases, and 10 bases lay between the germline ends. The CDR3, as DNA: TGTGCCAGCAGTTTGGTCCGGGGACAGCCCCAGCATTTT. This translates into CASSLVRGQPQHF.

The gene calls are TRBV27 and TRBJ1-4; D unclear. CDR3 size: 13 residues. From germline, CDR1 is MNHEY and CDR2 SMNVEV (reference sequence). V gave up 2 bases and J gave up 6 bases, with 7 bases separating them. In DNA, the CDR3 is TGTGCCAGCAGTTTAGTTGAGTATGAAAAACTGTTTTTT. Protein product: CASSLVEYEKLFF. The complete variable domain, with remaining parts taken from reference TRBV27 and TRBJ1-4, reads EAQVTQNPRYLITVTGKKLTVTCSQNMNHEYMSWYRQDPGLGLRQIYYSMNVEVTDKGDVPEGYKVSRKEKRNFPLILESPSPNQTSLYFCASSLVEYEKLFFGSGTQLSVL.

The rearrangement links TRBV3-1 (or the pseudogene TRBV3-2) to TRBJ1-3, with D unclear. Germline values: CDR1 LGHDT, CDR2 YNNKEL (reference sequence). The germline V and J ends were trimmed by 0 bases and 0 bases, with 3 bases remaining between them. The CDR3 is 14 amino acids. The CDR3 DNA reads as TGTGCCAGCAGCCAAGAGGCCTCTGGAAACACCATATATTTT. Amino acids: CASSQEASGNTIYF.

This sequence joins TRBV15 and TRBJ2-5, with a weak D call TRBD2 (5 bases). The germline CDR1 and CDR2 sequences are LNHNV and YYDKDF (reference sequence). Trimming cost V 0 bases and J 5 bases, with 7 bases left between them. The CDR3 covers 13 residues. The CDR3 region is CATSREREETQYF. The DNA of the CDR3 is TGTGCCACCAGCAGAGAAAGGGAGGAGACCCAGTACTTC.

The rearrangement uses TRBV5-1 and TRBJ1-5; 12 nucleotides align to TRBD1. Per germline, CDR1 SGHRS and CDR2 YFSETQ. V shed 2 bases and J 3 bases; nucleotides not matched to a gene: 3. The CDR3 covers 16 residues. CDR3 DNA sequence: TGCGCCAGCAGCTTAGGGACAGGGGGCAACAATCAGCCCCAGCATTTT. Translated: CASSLGTGGNNQPQHF.

The gene calls are TRBV19 and TRBJ1-1, with 8 bases that match TRBD1. The CDR3 is 14 amino acids. Germline V lookup: CDR1 LNHDA, CDR2 SQIVND (reference sequence). V gave up 6 bases and J gave up 2 bases; unmatched junction bases: 5. The CDR3: CASRRGQGNTEAFF. In nucleotides, the CDR3 is TGTGCCAGTAGACGAGGACAGGGAAACACTGAAGCTTTCTTT.

The chain couples TRBV6-5 to TRBJ1-2; a possible D gene is TRBD1 (5 bases). This CDR3 has 12 residues. The ends were cut back, 7 bases at V and 4 bases at J, with 10 bases in the middle. Looked up from germline, CDR1 is MNHEY and CDR2 is SVGAGI. The CDR3 bases are TGTGCCAGCAAGGGGTTCGGCTATGGCTACACCTTC. Protein product: CASKGFGYGYTF.

This sequence joins TRBV5-1 and TRBJ1-2, with D tentatively TRBD1 (6 bases). This CDR3 comprises 15 residues. Germline-derived CDR1 and CDR2 are SGHRS and YFSETQ. The V gene lost 3 bases and the J gene lost 2 bases, with 14 bases spanning the gap. The CDR3 DNA reads TGCGCCAGCAGCTCTACAGGGCCAGGAAACTATGGCTACACCTTC. Amino acids: CASSSTGPGNYGYTF.

This clone showed up just once. V gene TRBV7-9 combines with J gene TRBJ1-1; no clear D. The germline CDR1 and CDR2 sequences are SEHNR and FQNEAQ (reference sequence). This CDR3 is 16 amino acids long. Trimming took 4 bases from V and 0 from J, leaving 15 bases between them. CDR3 loop: CASSSASALVNTEAFF. The CDR3 bases are TGTGCCAGCAGCTCCGCTTCGGCCCTAGTGAACACTGAAGCTTTCTTT.